These 27 T cell receptor beta chains originate from one sample sequenced in a study of hypomethylating agent response in myelodysplastic syndrome. The protocol was immunoSEQ multiplex PCR, while the TCRdb copy is restricted to in-frame clones and leaves out a portion. The data show 950 to 1,500 clones, roughly 76% seen once. The material sequenced was bone marrow, taken before or after starting hypomethylating agent treatment for myelodysplastic syndrome (not recorded which). The source of these receptors is a human donor with myelodysplastic syndrome.

This clone appeared once. The rearrangement uses TRBV7-9 and TRBJ1-2, with D unclear. The length of the CDR3 is 13 residues. V gave up 1 base and J gave up 7 bases, with 10 bases separating them. Germline V lookup: CDR1 SEHNR, CDR2 FQNEAQ (reference sequence). The CDR3 sequence is CASSLEWEGGYTF. The CDR3 nucleotides read TGTGCCAGCAGCTTAGAGTGGGAAGGTGGCTACACCTTC.

The chain links TRBV4-1 to TRBJ2-1, with D possibly matching TRBD1 (6 bases). The CDR3 consists of 16 residues. Germline V gives CDR1 MGHRA, CDR2 YSYEKL. Between the trimmed V and J ends, which lost 2 bases and 0 bases, there was a span of 11 bases. In nucleotides, the CDR3 is TGCGCCAGCAGCCAACTTGAGGGGGTCTCCTACAATGAGCAGTTCTTC. Translation gives CASSQLEGVSYNEQFF.

The V call is TRBV11-3, the J call TRBJ1-5; 7 nucleotides match TRBD1. J gave up 5 bases and V 3 bases, and 16 bases lay outside the gene matches. The CDR3 has 18 amino acids. CDR1 is SGHNT, CDR2 YENEEA, per germline. The CDR3 bases are TGTGCCAGCAGCTTTCCGTCCGCAGGGGGTAGTTGTGATCAGCCCCAGCATTTT. Translating gives CASSFPSAGGSCDQPQHF. The full variable domain, with the rest looked up from reference TRBV11-3 and TRBJ1-5, is EAGVVQSPRYKIIEKKQPVAFWCNPISGHNTLYWYLQNLGQGPELLIRYENEEAVDDSQLPKDRFSAERLKGVDSTLKIQPAELGDSAVYLCASSFPSAGGSCDQPQHFGDGTRLSIL.

This clone was detected only a few times. The V call is TRBV5-1, the J call TRBJ1-5; TRBD1 might be the D (6 bases). V was shortened by 3 bases and J by 7 bases, with 11 bases between the two germline ends. The CDR3 contains 13 residues. CDR1 is SGHRS, CDR2 YFSETQ, per germline. The CDR3 bases are TGCGCCAGCAGCTCTTCCCAGGGGCAGCCCCAGCATTTT. Translated: CASSSSQGQPQHF.

This clone came up a few times. This sequence joins TRBV5-1 and TRBJ2-3, with unresolved D. Germline CDR1 and CDR2: SGHRS and YFSETQ. The CDR3 is 13 amino acids. The germline V and J ends were trimmed by 1 base and 3 bases, with 6 bases remaining between them. The CDR3 reads CASSLRWTDTQYF. The CDR3 DNA is TGCGCCAGCAGCTTGAGATGGACAGATACGCAGTATTTT.

This clone was seen only a few times. V is TRBV7-6 and J is TRBJ2-7, with D perhaps TRBD1 or TRBD2 (5 bases each). V was clipped by 5 bases and J by 3 bases, with 17 bases between them. The CDR3 length is 15 residues. The germline V gene encodes CDR1 SGHVS and CDR2 FNYEAQ. CDR3 loop: CASSPTVGEGYEQYF. The DNA of the CDR3 is TGTGCCAGCAGCCCGACAGTGGGAGAGGGCTACGAGCAGTACTTC.

V usage is TRBV6-4 and J usage is TRBJ2-2; D ambiguous. The CDR3 is made up of 13 amino acids. The germline gives CDR1 MRHNA, CDR2 SNTAGT. Trimming stripped 6 bases from V and 3 bases from J, with 8 bases between. The CDR3 here is CASRRRDTGELFF. CDR3 DNA: TGTGCCAGCAGACGTCGGGACACCGGGGAGCTGTTTTTT.

The J gene is TRBJ1-2, the V gene TRBV19, with unresolved D. In germline, CDR1 is LNHDA, CDR2 SQIVND (reference sequence). V lost 6 bases, J lost 2 bases, and 22 bases lay in between. The CDR3 contains 17 residues. The CDR3 DNA is TGTGCCAGTAGGCGCCAGCCGGGGAGTTCTCTCAACTATGGCTACACCTTC. Encoded protein: CASRRQPGSSLNYGYTF.

The rearrangement uses TRBV27 and TRBJ2-7; TRBD1 matches 7 bases. CDR3 length equals 13 residues. Germline V CDR1 and CDR2: MNHEY, SMNVEV (reference sequence). The junction had 1 base not matched to a gene; V was cut back by 5 bases and J by 0 bases. The CDR3 reads CASSDRVSYEQYF. The CDR3 bases are TGTGCCAGCAGTGACAGGGTCTCCTACGAGCAGTACTTC.

V usage is TRBV5-4 and J usage is TRBJ1-1; D gene unclear. Trimming pared 1 base from V and 6 bases from J, leaving 10 bases between. The CDR3 has 13 amino acids. Germline loops: CDR1 SGHNT, CDR2 YYREEE (reference sequence). The DNA of the CDR3 is TGTGCCAGCAGCTTGTGGGGATGGTCTGAAGCTTTCTTT. Its protein product is CASSLWGWSEAFF.

The genes are TRBV6-5 and TRBJ2-1; D is uncertain. Trimming removed 2 bases from V and 7 bases from J, with 15 bases in between. CDR3 length equals 15 residues. Germline CDR1 MNHEY, CDR2 SVGAGI. DNA for the CDR3: TGTGCCAGCAGTTACACCCCCCCACTGGCGAATGAGCAGTTCTTC. Translating gives CASSYTPPLANEQFF.

This clone has a handful of counts. The J gene is TRBJ1-6, the V gene TRBV7-2; D is undetermined. CDR3 length: 18 amino acids. The V end was cut by 3 bases, the J end by 5 bases, with 20 bases between. CDR1 and CDR2 (germline): SGHTA, FQGNSA. CDR3 DNA sequence: TGTGCCAGCAGCTTGACGGGAGGGAAAGGGAGGGATAATTCACCCCTCCACTTT. This translates into CASSLTGGKGRDNSPLHF.

This chain joins TRBV28 and TRBJ2-3; 10 bases map to TRBD2. Germline V CDR1 and CDR2: MDHEN, SYDVKM. The trim removed 6 bases at V and 6 bases at J, leaving 6 bases unmatched. The CDR3 covers 14 residues. The CDR3 is CASSLAGVGDTQYF. CDR3 nucleotide sequence: TGTGCCAGCAGCCTAGCGGGAGTTGGGGATACGCAGTATTTT.

The genes are TRBV5-1 and TRBJ1-1, with TRBD1 matching over 11 bases. Germline-derived CDR1 and CDR2 are SGHRS and YFSETQ. The CDR3 totals 13 residues. V shed 0 bases and J 13 bases; nucleotides not matched to a gene: 5. This CDR3 is CASSLGDRGVLFF. CDR3 DNA: TGCGCCAGCAGCTTGGGGGACAGGGGGGTTCTTTTCTTT.

CDR3 sequence: CASSLYGGGSTEAFF. CDR3 sequence (DNA): TGTGCCAGCAGCTTGTACGGGGGAGGTAGCACTGAAGCTTTCTTT. The chain employs TRBV5-4 and TRBJ1-1, with D tentatively TRBD1 (5 bases). The ends were cut back, 1 base at V and 4 bases at J, with 14 bases in the middle. Germline values: CDR1 SGHNT, CDR2 YYREEE (reference sequence). This CDR3 is built from 15 residues.

The J gene is TRBJ2-1, the V gene TRBV2; possible D gene TRBD2, 5 bases. Trimming left V 1 base short and J 8 bases short, with 9 bases between. Germline V gene lookup returns CDR1 SNHLY and CDR2 FYNNEI. CDR3 length equals 13 residues. CDR3: CASSEDSGYEQFF. DNA of the CDR3: TGTGCCAGCAGTGAAGATTCGGGATATGAGCAGTTCTTC.

A few counts support this clone. This rearrangement joins TRBV6-1 to TRBJ1-6, with 10 bases that match TRBD1. Per the germline V gene, CDR1 is MNHNS and CDR2 is SASEGT. V lost 5 bases, J lost 10 bases, and 5 bases stayed unmatched. CDR3 length equals 14 residues. DNA for the CDR3: TGTGCCAGCAGTTCAGACAGGGGGCTCTCACCCCTCCACTTT. Protein product: CASSSDRGLSPLHF.

The CDR3 loop is CASSTGTGDQPQHF. CDR3 in DNA: TGTGCCAGCAGTACAGGGACGGGGGATCAGCCCCAGCATTTT. The chain recombines TRBV6-1 with TRBJ1-5; tentative D call: TRBD1 (6 bases). V dropped 5 bases and J dropped 5 bases, with 13 bases sitting between them. CDR1 is MNHNS, CDR2 SASEGT, per germline. The CDR3 consists of 14 residues.

The chain recombines TRBV2 with TRBJ1-3, with D hard to call. Deletions cut 7 bases from V and 0 bases from J, with 7 bases between. The V gene's germline CDR1 is SNHLY and CDR2 FYNNEI. The CDR3 length is 13 residues. Here the CDR3 DNA reads TGTGCCAGCATCTCGGTCTCTGGAAACACCATATATTTT. It encodes CASISVSGNTIYF.

This chain joins TRBV15 and TRBJ2-7; unclear D gene. Trimming left V 1 base short and J 0 bases short, with 10 bases between. Germline CDR1 LNHNV, CDR2 YYDKDF (reference sequence). The CDR3 loop spans 15 amino acids. The CDR3 spells CATSRAAFSSYEQYF. The CDR3 DNA is TGTGCCACCAGCAGAGCGGCATTCAGCTCCTACGAGCAGTACTTC.

This clone has only one observation. V and J are TRBV7-2 and TRBJ2-7; possibly TRBD1 for D (5 bases). Germline values: CDR1 SGHTA, CDR2 FQGNSA. The V end was cut by 2 bases, the J end by 2 bases, with 10 bases between. The CDR3 is 14 amino acids. CDR3 sequence: CASSLSGSPYEQYF. The CDR3 nucleotides are TGTGCCAGCAGCTTATCAGGGTCCCCCTACGAGCAGTACTTC.

The sample holds a few counts of this clone. J is TRBJ2-7 and V is TRBV7-9; 9 bases map to TRBD2. The junction had 8 bases not matched to a gene; V was cut back by 5 bases and J by 3 bases. CDR3 size: 15 residues. CDR1 is SEHNR and CDR2 is FQNEAQ in the germline V gene (reference sequence). CDR3 nucleotide sequence: TGTGCCAGCAGCCTTGGGGCGGGAGGGGTCTACGAGCAGTACTTC. Translating gives CASSLGAGGVYEQYF.

V usage is TRBV27 and J usage is TRBJ2-7; a possible D gene is TRBD2 (6 bases). The germline V and J ends were trimmed by 8 bases and 3 bases, with 17 bases remaining between them. Looked up from germline, CDR1 is MNHEY and CDR2 is SMNVEV (reference sequence). The CDR3 runs to 14 residues. CDR3 in amino acids: CASAWGWGDYEQYF. In DNA form, the CDR3 reads TGTGCCAGCGCCTGGGGGTGGGGGGACTACGAGCAGTACTTC.

The table lists this clone with a count of one. This sequence joins TRBV10-3 and TRBJ2-7, with TRBD2 as a possible D gene (5 bases). The CDR3 has 12 amino acids. V shed 11 bases and J shed 2 bases, with 13 bases lying between them. From germline, CDR1 is ENHRY and CDR2 SYGVKD. The CDR3 reads CAVLGVPYEQYF. For the CDR3, the DNA is TGTGCCGTATTGGGAGTCCCCTACGAGCAGTACTTC.

The CDR3 DNA reads TGTGCCAGCAGTGAAGTCAGCGGGTTCTCTGGGGCCAACGTCCTGACTTTC. Residues: CASSEVSGFSGANVLTF. The V call is TRBV6-1, the J call TRBJ2-6, with D perhaps matching TRBD2 (6 bases). The CDR3 is made up of 17 amino acids. In germline, CDR1 is MNHNS, CDR2 SASEGT. The V end lost 1 base, the J end lost 0 bases, and 10 bases lay between the germline ends.

This clone was seen only once. The chain couples TRBV6-6 to TRBJ2-2; no firm D call. The CDR3 is 15 amino acids. Germline V gene data show CDR1 as MNHNY and CDR2 as SVGAGI (reference sequence). The V gene lost 4 bases and the J gene lost 6 bases, with 15 bases spanning the gap. The CDR3 DNA follows: TGTGCCAGCAGTTCTCCGAGACAATTAGCCGGGGAGCTGTTTTTT. It is translated as CASSSPRQLAGELFF.

The chain couples TRBV7-8 to TRBJ1-3; 8 bases fit TRBD1. J was trimmed by 2 bases and V by 2 bases; bases with no gene match: 2. The CDR3 sequence is 15 residues long. Germline-derived CDR1 and CDR2 are SGHVS and FQNEAQ. In nucleotides, the CDR3 is TGTGCCAGCAGCTTACAGGGGGCCACTGGAAACACCATATATTTT. Translated, it gives CASSLQGATGNTIYF.